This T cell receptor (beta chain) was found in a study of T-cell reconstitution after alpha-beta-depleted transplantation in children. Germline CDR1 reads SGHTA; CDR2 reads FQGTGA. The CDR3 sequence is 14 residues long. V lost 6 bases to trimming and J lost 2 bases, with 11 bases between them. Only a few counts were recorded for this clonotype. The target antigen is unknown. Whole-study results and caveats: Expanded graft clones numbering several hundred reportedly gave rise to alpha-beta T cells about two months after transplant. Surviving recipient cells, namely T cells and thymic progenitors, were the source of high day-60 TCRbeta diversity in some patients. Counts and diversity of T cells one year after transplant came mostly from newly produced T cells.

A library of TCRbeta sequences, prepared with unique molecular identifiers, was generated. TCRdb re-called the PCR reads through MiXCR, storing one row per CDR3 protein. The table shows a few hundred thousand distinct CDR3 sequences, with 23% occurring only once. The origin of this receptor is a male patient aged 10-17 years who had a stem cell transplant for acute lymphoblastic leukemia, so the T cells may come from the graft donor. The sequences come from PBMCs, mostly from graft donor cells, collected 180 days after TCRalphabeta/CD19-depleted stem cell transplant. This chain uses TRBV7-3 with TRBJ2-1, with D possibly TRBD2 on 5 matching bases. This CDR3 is CASSRDLAYNEQFF. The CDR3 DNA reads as TGTGCCAGCAGTCGGGATTTGGCCTACAATGAGCAGTTCTTC.